This T cell receptor beta chain was identified in a study of control samples from healthy donors and cancer patients. Only in-frame clones appear in the TCRdb table, and some are missing; sequencing was by immunoSEQ multiplex PCR. This table has 75,000 to 95,000 clones, about 88% appearing once. This clone appeared once. This TCR came from a woman between 45 and 65 years old in good health. The source material was blood.

The CDR3 DNA reads TGTGCCAGCAGCGTAGCCACCGGGACAGATTTGGTGAGCACTGAAGCTTTCTTT. Translating gives CASSVATGTDLVSTEAFF. The V call is TRBV9, the J call TRBJ1-1, with 7 bases fitting TRBD1. Germline values: CDR1 SGDLS, CDR2 YYNGEE. V trimming: 0 bases; J trimming: 4 bases; junction bases outside the gene matches: 15. The CDR3 is 18 residues long.